This TCR beta chain comes out of a study of CD8 T cells in Susac syndrome. This CDR3 region has 16 residues. Germline V gives CDR1 MNHEY, CDR2 SMNVEV (reference sequence). The ends lost 0 bases at V and 5 bases at J; junction bases unmatched: 7. When the RNA was reverse transcribed, random hexamers were used with an input of about 0.5 to 1 ug. The authors amplified TCR beta CDR3 across 54 Vbeta and 13 Jbeta using immunoSEQ multiplex PCR. TCRdb called the immunoSEQ multiplex PCR reads again in MiXCR, with one record for every CDR3 protein. The sample carries roughly 200,000 distinct CDR3 sequences, under 97% recorded once. This clonotype appeared a single time.

The J gene is TRBJ1-1, the V gene TRBV27; 9 nucleotides align to TRBD1. The sequencing input was CD4+ T cells from PBMCs. This TCR came from a human donor with multiple sclerosis. CDR3 loop: CASSLSGTGLGTEAFF. The DNA of the CDR3 is TGTGCCAGCAGTTTATCCGGGACAGGGTTGGGTACTGAAGCTTTCTTT.